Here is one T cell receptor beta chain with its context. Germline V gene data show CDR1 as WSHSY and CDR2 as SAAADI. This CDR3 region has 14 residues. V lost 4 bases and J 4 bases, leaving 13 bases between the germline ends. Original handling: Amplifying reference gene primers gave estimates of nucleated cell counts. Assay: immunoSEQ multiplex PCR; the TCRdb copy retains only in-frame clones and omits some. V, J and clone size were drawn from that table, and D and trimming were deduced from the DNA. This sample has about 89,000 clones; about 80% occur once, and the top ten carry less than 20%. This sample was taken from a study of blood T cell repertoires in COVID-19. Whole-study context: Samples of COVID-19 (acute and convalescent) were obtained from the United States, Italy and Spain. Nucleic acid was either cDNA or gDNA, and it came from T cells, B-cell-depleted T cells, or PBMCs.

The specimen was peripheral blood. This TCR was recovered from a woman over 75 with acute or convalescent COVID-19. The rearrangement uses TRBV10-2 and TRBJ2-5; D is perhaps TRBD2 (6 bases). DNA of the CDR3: TGCGCCAGCAGTGTTGGGGGGTCTGGAGAGACCCAGTACTTC. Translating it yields CASSVGGSGETQYF.